This entry lists 31 T cell receptor beta chains sequenced from one sample in a study of a mutant IDH1 vaccine in newly diagnosed glioma. Using immunoSEQ multiplex PCR, the repertoire was profiled, and TCRdb retains in-frame clones only, with some absent. There are approximately 47,000 clones in the sample; more than 75% occur only once, and around 6% lies in the top ten. The time point: week 35, safety follow-up. Topical imiquimod was applied with each vaccine dose, which held 300 ug of mutant IDH1 20-mer peptide. Their recognized antigens are unknown. The sample in question was PBMCs, obtained from a glioma patient whose treatment included an IDH1 peptide vaccine. All receptors come from a woman in her 40s with glioma.

The genes are TRBV19 and TRBJ1-1; TRBD1 aligns across 7 bases. V shed 7 bases, J shed 4 bases, and the junction held 6 bases outside the gene matches. The CDR3 totals 13 residues. Per germline, CDR1 LNHDA and CDR2 SQIVND (reference sequence). The CDR3 region has the DNA TGTGCCAGTATGCTCAGACAGGGCACTGAAGCTTTCTTT. Protein sequence: CASMLRQGTEAFF.

This rearrangement joins TRBV18 to TRBJ1-3; no clear D. CDR1 is KGHSH, CDR2 LQKENI, per germline. V lost 0 bases and J 4 bases, leaving 4 bases between the germline ends. The CDR3 has 13 amino acids. CDR3 loop: CASSPPAGNTIYF. CDR3 nucleotides: TGTGCCAGCTCACCACCCGCCGGAAACACCATATATTTT.

The chain carries TRBV6-6 and TRBJ2-2; D not certain. Trimming left V 2 bases short and J 3 bases short, with 7 bases between. Germline CDR1 and CDR2: MNHNY and SVGAGI (reference sequence). This CDR3 has 14 residues. Here the CDR3 DNA reads TGTGCCAGCAGTTACGGGCTAGACACCGGGGAGCTGTTTTTT. It is translated as CASSYGLDTGELFF.

The rearrangement joins TRBV19 to TRBJ1-6; TRBD1 matches 10 bases. The CDR3 length is 16 residues. After removal of 3 bases from V and 7 bases from J, the junction contained 6 bases not matched to a gene. Germline V gene data show CDR1 as LNHDA and CDR2 as SQIVND (reference sequence). CDR3 DNA: TGTGCCAGTAGTATTGCCCCGGGACAGGGGAATTCACCCCTCCACTTT. Protein product: CASSIAPGQGNSPLHF.

CDR3 in DNA: TGTGCCAGCAGTTCGGACAGGCGACGACAAGAGACCCAGTACTTC. Amino acid sequence: CASSSDRRRQETQYF. V is TRBV28 and J is TRBJ2-5; 7 bases map to TRBD1. The CDR3 totals 15 residues. Trimming removed 4 bases from V and 2 bases from J; junction bases left unmatched: 7. Germline V gene data show CDR1 as MDHEN and CDR2 as SYDVKM.

This clone was observed a single time. V gene TRBV10-2 combines with J gene TRBJ1-1; D is uncertain. V was cut by 6 bases and J by 0 bases, with 5 bases left in between. The CDR3 is 12 residues long. CDR1 and CDR2 from the germline V gene are WSHSY and SAAADI. CDR3 in amino acids: CASRDLNTEAFF. The CDR3, as DNA: TGCGCCAGCAGAGACTTGAACACTGAAGCTTTCTTT.

The J gene is TRBJ2-7, the V gene TRBV2; D is perhaps TRBD1 (5 bases). Deletions cut 8 bases from V and 2 bases from J, with 10 bases between. Per germline, CDR1 SNHLY and CDR2 FYNNEI. This CDR3 spans 12 amino acids. CDR3 nucleotides: TGTGCCAGCCGACAGCAGCCCTACGAGCAGTACTTC. Translating it yields CASRQQPYEQYF.

The chain uses TRBV7-2 and TRBJ1-3; maybe TRBD1 (5 bases). The CDR3 sequence is 14 residues long. Trimming cost V 3 bases and J 3 bases, with 9 bases left between them. Germline V gene sequence: CDR1 SGHTA, CDR2 FQGNSA. CDR3 bases: TGTGCCAGCAGCTTCAGGGAGTTTGGAAACACCATATATTTT. Its translation: CASSFREFGNTIYF.

The rearrangement joins TRBV7-9 to TRBJ1-3; D is unresolved. Trimming removed 4 bases at V and 5 bases at J, with 12 bases between. The CDR3 is 14 amino acids. Per the germline V gene, CDR1 is SEHNR and CDR2 is FQNEAQ (reference sequence). CDR3 DNA: TGTGCCAGCAGCTCCAACTCACTCAGAAACACCATATATTTT. Encoded protein: CASSSNSLRNTIYF.

This clone was seen once. This sequence joins TRBV10-2 and TRBJ2-1; D is possibly TRBD1 (6 bases). The CDR3 covers 16 residues. Deletions cut 0 bases from V and 5 bases from J, with 14 bases between. Germline V CDR1 and CDR2: WSHSY, SAAADI. This CDR3 reads CASSESGQGPNNEQFF. The CDR3 bases are TGCGCCAGCAGTGAGTCAGGGCAGGGGCCCAACAATGAGCAGTTCTTC.

The chain recombines TRBV5-1 with TRBJ1-1; tentatively, D is TRBD1 (6 bases). The V gene lost 4 bases and the J gene lost 1 base, with 11 bases spanning the gap. The CDR3 spans 14 residues. Germline V lookup: CDR1 SGHRS, CDR2 YFSETQ. The CDR3 region has the DNA TGCGCCAGCAGCCGGGACATAGAGAACACTGAAGCTTTCTTT. It yields the protein CASSRDIENTEAFF.

This chain joins TRBV27 and TRBJ1-2; maybe TRBD1 (5 bases). CDR3 length equals 12 residues. V gave up 10 bases and J gave up 3 bases, with 12 bases separating them. Germline CDR1 reads MNHEY; CDR2 reads SMNVEV (reference sequence). CDR3 residues: CATRGGHYGYTF. CDR3 in DNA: TGTGCCACTCGGGGGGGACACTATGGCTACACCTTC.

This chain links TRBV11-3 with TRBJ2-3; 8 positions agree with TRBD2. Germline loops: CDR1 SGHNT, CDR2 YENEEA. The CDR3 runs 14 residues. V was pared by 4 bases and J by 8 bases, with 8 bases of the junction left unmatched. The DNA for the CDR3 is TGTGCCAGCAGCTCACGGGAGGGCCGAGGTACGCAGTATTTT. Protein: CASSSREGRGTQYF. Looking up the rest from reference TRBV11-3 and TRBJ2-3 gives the full variable domain: EAGVVQSPRYKIIEKKQPVAFWCNPISGHNTLYWYLQNLGQGPELLIRYENEEAVDDSQLPKDRFSAERLKGVDSTLKIQPAELGDSAVYLCASSSREGRGTQYFGPGTRLTVL.

V usage is TRBV10-1 and J usage is TRBJ2-7, with 8 bases identical to TRBD2. The V gene's germline CDR1 is WNHNN and CDR2 SYGVQD (reference sequence). This CDR3 has 16 amino acids. With V trimmed by 8 bases and J by 5 bases, 17 bases remained unmatched. The CDR3 region is CASGRTTSAGVHEQYF. The DNA for the CDR3 is TGCGCCAGCGGAAGAACGACTAGCGCGGGAGTTCACGAGCAGTACTTC.

The V gene is TRBV7-2, the J gene TRBJ1-1; 12 bases match TRBD1. The CDR3 is 16 amino acids. The V gene's germline CDR1 is SGHTA and CDR2 FQGNSA. V lost 0 bases to trimming and J lost 4 bases; unmatched junction nucleotides: 3. The CDR3 reads CASSLAGTGGLTEAFF. CDR3 DNA sequence: TGTGCCAGCAGCTTAGCCGGGACAGGGGGCCTCACTGAAGCTTTCTTT.

This chain connects TRBV10-3 to TRBJ2-7; 15 bases are shared with TRBD2. V gave up 3 bases and J gave up 6 bases; unmatched junction bases: 6. The germline V gene has CDR1 ENHRY and CDR2 SYGVKD. This CDR3 contains 16 residues. CDR3 protein: CAISDRGLAGGSEQYF. The CDR3 DNA reads TGTGCCATCAGTGACCGGGGACTAGCGGGAGGTAGCGAGCAGTACTTC.

The rearrangement links TRBV2 to TRBJ2-1, with 7 bases fitting TRBD1. The CDR3 has 13 residues. Germline V gives CDR1 SNHLY, CDR2 FYNNEI. The ends lost 7 bases at V and 5 bases at J; junction bases unmatched: 5. CDR3 in DNA: TGTGCCAGCACTCCTGACAGGGACAATGAGCAGTTCTTC. Translating gives CASTPDRDNEQFF. The full variable domain, with the rest looked up from reference TRBV2 and TRBJ2-1, is EPEVTQTPSHQVTQMGQEVILRCVPISNHLYFYWYRQILGQKVEFLVSFYNNEISEKSEIFDDQFSVERPDGSNFTLKIRSTKLEDSAMYFCASTPDRDNEQFFGPGTRLTVL.

This rearrangement joins TRBV2 to TRBJ2-6; D ambiguous. The CDR3 is 15 amino acids. Per the germline V gene, CDR1 is SNHLY and CDR2 is FYNNEI. Trimming took off 6 bases at V and 4 bases at J, with 13 bases between the two ends. CDR3 loop: CASSPVESGANVLTF. CDR3 nucleotide sequence: TGTGCCAGCAGCCCGGTGGAGTCGGGGGCCAACGTCCTGACTTTC.

In DNA, the CDR3 is TGTGCCAGCAGTAGGCGGGACACCAATAATGAAAAACTGTTTTTT. It is translated as CASSRRDTNNEKLFF. The chain uses TRBV2 and TRBJ1-4; D is possibly TRBD1 (6 bases). The CDR3 covers 15 residues. V was shortened by 5 bases and J by 4 bases, with 14 bases between the two germline ends. The V gene's germline CDR1 is SNHLY and CDR2 FYNNEI.

The chain couples TRBV29-1 to TRBJ2-1; D call uncertain. CDR3 length equals 13 residues. Germline V gene sequence: CDR1 SQVTM, CDR2 ANQGSEA. The ends were cut back, 0 bases at V and 6 bases at J, with 9 bases in the middle. CDR3 in DNA: TGCAGCGTTGAAGATTGGCTAGGCAATGAGCAGTTCTTC. The encoded protein is CSVEDWLGNEQFF.

This chain connects TRBV2 to TRBJ2-3; 11 bases match TRBD2. CDR3 size: 17 residues. Germline CDR1 SNHLY, CDR2 FYNNEI. V shed 3 bases and J 0 bases; nucleotides not matched to a gene: 5. CDR3 DNA: TGTGCCAGCAGTGAGCTAGCGGGGGGAACGAGCACAGATACGCAGTATTTT. Translated: CASSELAGGTSTDTQYF. The full variable domain, rest sourced from reference TRBV2 and TRBJ2-3, is EPEVTQTPSHQVTQMGQEVILRCVPISNHLYFYWYRQILGQKVEFLVSFYNNEISEKSEIFDDQFSVERPDGSNFTLKIRSTKLEDSAMYFCASSELAGGTSTDTQYFGPGTRLTVL.

This rearrangement joins TRBV2 to TRBJ1-5; 8 nucleotides line up with TRBD1. V trimming: 4 bases; J trimming: 2 bases; junction bases outside the gene matches: 4. Germline CDR1 SNHLY, CDR2 FYNNEI. This CDR3 contains 15 residues. For the CDR3, the DNA is TGTGCCAGCAGTGCCGACAGGGGTGGCAATCAGCCCCAGCATTTT. It yields the protein CASSADRGGNQPQHF.

The chain couples TRBV11-2 to TRBJ1-4; unclear D gene. V gave up 6 bases and J gave up 0 bases, with 2 bases separating them. From germline, CDR1 is SGHAT and CDR2 FQNNGV. This CDR3 spans 12 amino acids. CDR3 sequence (DNA): TGTGCCAGCAGGGCAACTAATGAAAAACTGTTTTTT. Translated, it gives CASRATNEKLFF. Supplemented by reference TRBV11-2 and TRBJ1-4, the full variable domain reads EAGVAQSPRYKIIEKRQSVAFWCNPISGHATLYWYQQILGQGPKLLIQFQNNGVVDDSQLPKDRFSAERLKGVDSTLKIQPAKLEDSAVYLCASRATNEKLFFGSGTQLSVL.

The V call is TRBV5-1, the J call TRBJ1-6; D is ambiguous. The CDR3 has 13 amino acids. From germline, CDR1 is SGHRS and CDR2 YFSETQ. The germline V and J ends were trimmed by 0 bases and 10 bases, with 8 bases remaining between them. DNA for the CDR3: TGCGCCAGCAGCTTGGCCGGGCCGTCACCCCTCCACTTT. Its translation: CASSLAGPSPLHF.

The CDR3 DNA is TGTGCCAGCAGTGAAGGGACAGACTACGAGCAGTACTTC. As protein: CASSEGTDYEQYF. The V call is TRBV6-1, the J call TRBJ2-7; possible D gene TRBD1, 6 bases. V lost 1 base, J lost 3 bases, and 7 bases lay in between. The CDR3 is 13 residues long. Germline CDR1 MNHNS, CDR2 SASEGT.

V and J are TRBV14 and TRBJ2-4; possible D gene TRBD2, 6 bases. CDR3 length equals 18 residues. V shed 8 bases and J shed 1 base, with 24 bases lying between them. From germline, CDR1 is SGHDN and CDR2 FVKESK. CDR3 sequence reads: CASPQNPGERKAKNIQYF. CDR3 coding DNA: TGTGCCAGCCCCCAGAATCCGGGGGAGAGGAAGGCCAAAAACATTCAGTACTTC.

This clone came up once. Written as DNA, the CDR3 is TGTGCCAGCCACTCGACTTTTAGCTCCTACAATGAGCAGTTCTTC. This sequence encodes CASHSTFSSYNEQFF. The rearrangement joins TRBV2 to TRBJ2-1; the D is unclear. Trimming stripped 8 bases from V and 0 bases from J, with 14 bases between. Germline loops: CDR1 SNHLY, CDR2 FYNNEI. This CDR3 is built from 15 residues.

The DNA for the CDR3 is TGTGCCTGGAGTGGGACCGAGGGGTTAGGGGAAAAACTGTTTTTT. Amino acid sequence: CAWSGTEGLGEKLFF. The chain has TRBV30 and TRBJ1-4; perhaps TRBD1 as D (5 bases). Germline lookup yields CDR1 GTSNPN and CDR2 SVGIG (reference sequence). Trimming took 1 base from V and 8 from J, leaving 17 bases between them. The CDR3 totals 15 residues.

The chain uses TRBV19 and TRBJ1-1; 8 bases agree with TRBD1. J gave up 5 bases and V 2 bases, and 13 bases lay outside the gene matches. The CDR3 totals 17 residues. Per germline, CDR1 LNHDA and CDR2 SQIVND (reference sequence). The CDR3 DNA follows: TGTGCCAGTAGTATAACCGCGCCCGCGACAGGGGATACTGAAGCTTTCTTT. It specifies CASSITAPATGDTEAFF.

The chain combines TRBV29-1 with TRBJ1-2; 7 bases line up with TRBD1. V lost 3 bases to trimming and J lost 5 bases; unmatched junction nucleotides: 6. The CDR3 covers 13 residues. Germline V gives CDR1 SQVTM, CDR2 ANQGSEA. CDR3 nucleotide sequence: TGCAGCGTTGACGACAGGGAGACTTATGGCTACACCTTC. This codes for CSVDDRETYGYTF.

This chain uses TRBV27 with TRBJ2-5; maybe TRBD2 (7 bases). CDR1 MNHEY and CDR2 SMNVEV come from the germline V gene (reference sequence). Trimming shortened V by 3 bases and J by 6 bases, and 17 bases separated the two germline ends. The CDR3 is made up of 15 amino acids. As DNA, the CDR3 is TGTGCCAGCAGTTTCGGGTCGGGGGGCAGTAAGACCCAGTACTTC. It codes for CASSFGSGGSKTQYF.